This T cell receptor beta chain was observed in a study of cytomegalovirus exposure and HLA in healthy donors. PCR was performed using 60 Vbeta and 13 Jbeta primers. Using immunoSEQ multiplex PCR, the repertoire was profiled, and TCRdb retains in-frame clones only, with some absent. This table holds fewer than 130,000 clones. Germline loops: CDR1 SGHRS, CDR2 YFSETQ. V lost 0 bases to trimming and J lost 2 bases, with 18 bases between them. The CDR3 is made up of 17 amino acids. Study-level points and caveats: The study recorded 164 TCR beta chains that were cytomegalovirus-associated. High specificity and sensitivity for cytomegalovirus status were reported for the classifier. In an earlier analysis, productive rearrangement rates for most beta V segments clustered near 87% or 30%.

About this clone itself: Its antigen is unknown.

The source is a man in his fifties in good health and CMV-seronegative. The rearrangement links TRBV5-1 to TRBJ2-7; TRBD1 is a possible D gene (7 bases). The sample was PBMCs. CDR3 DNA sequence: TGCGCCAGCAGCTTGGATCCTCGGGGGCAGGGGGCCTACGAGCAGTACTTC. As protein: CASSLDPRGQGAYEQYF.